This T cell receptor beta chain was retrieved from a study of regulatory T cells in long-lasting Graves disease. TCR beta libraries were built with iRepertoire HTBI primers and Arm-PCR of CDR3 regions. Via MiXCR, TCRdb re-called the multiplex PCR reads, giving one row per CDR3 protein. The data hold 240,000 or so distinct CDR3 sequences, with 20% observed a single time. The V gene's germline CDR1 is SGHTA and CDR2 FQGNSA. The CDR3 covers 12 residues. V lost 1 base and J 13 bases, leaving 11 bases between the germline ends. Time point: newly diagnosed GD, antithyroid drugs for less than 3 months. Isolated PBMC RNA provided the starting material for the TCR library.

The gene calls are TRBV7-2 and TRBJ1-5, with D possibly TRBD1 on 5 matching bases. Sequencing was performed on peripheral blood mononuclear cells (PBMCs), taken at new diagnosis, from a patient treated with antithyroid drugs. The receptor was derived from a female donor with Graves disease. This chain's CDR3 is CASSLVGGPQHF. The CDR3 nucleotides are TGTGCCAGCAGCTTAGTGGGGGGTCCTCAGCATTTT.